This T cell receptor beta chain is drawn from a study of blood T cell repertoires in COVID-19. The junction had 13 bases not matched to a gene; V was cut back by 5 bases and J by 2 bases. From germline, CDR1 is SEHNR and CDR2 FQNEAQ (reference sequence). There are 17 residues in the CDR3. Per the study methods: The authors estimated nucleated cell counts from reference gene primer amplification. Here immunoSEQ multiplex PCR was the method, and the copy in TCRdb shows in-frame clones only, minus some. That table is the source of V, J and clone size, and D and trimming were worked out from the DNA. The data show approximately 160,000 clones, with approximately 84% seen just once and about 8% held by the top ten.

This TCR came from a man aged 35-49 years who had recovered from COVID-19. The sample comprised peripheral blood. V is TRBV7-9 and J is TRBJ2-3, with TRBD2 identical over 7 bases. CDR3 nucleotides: TGTGCCAGCAGCCCTTCCCCGGGCGGGAGAGCCACAGATACGCAGTATTTT. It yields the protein CASSPSPGGRATDTQYF.